This is a list of T cell receptor beta chains from one sample in a study of T cell responses to AZD1222 COVID-19 vaccine. The table came from immunoSEQ multiplex PCR; TCRdb's copy has only in-frame clones and leaves some out. The sample lists around 75,000 clones; roughly 81% were seen once. The input for sequencing was peripheral blood, taken on day 0 of AZD1222 vaccination. Receptors were obtained from an adult in good health. Each CDR3 is given with its conserved first and last residue. Each record gives: clone size, V gene, J gene, D gene, CDR3 protein, CDR3 DNA. D genes are given only for firm matches. Not all rows give a size; the values are once, few, many and, for expanded clones, a class.

-	TRBV7-9	TRBJ1-3	-	CASSSTPVSGNTIYF	TGTGCCAGCAGCTCCACACCTGTCTCTGGAAACACCATATATTTT
-	TRBV11-2	TRBJ2-1	-	CASSLGRNEQFF	TGTGCCAGCAGCTTAGGGCGGAATGAGCAGTTCTTC
-	TRBV7-9	TRBJ2-4	-	CASSYGTTLAKNIQYF	TGTGCCAGCAGCTATGGGACAACGCTAGCCAAAAACATTCAGTACTTC
few	TRBV10-3	TRBJ2-3	-	CAISGWAGDTPDTQYF	TGTGCCATCAGTGGCTGGGCGGGGGACACACCAGATACGCAGTATTTT
few	TRBV12-3/TRBV12-4	TRBJ1-1	-	CASSLIIAEAFF	TGTGCCAGCAGTCTAATCATAGCTGAAGCTTTCTTT
-	TRBV4-3	TRBJ1-5	-	CASSLGVHSNQPQHF	TGCGCCAGCAGCCTAGGGGTCCATAGCAATCAGCCCCAGCATTTT
-	TRBV3-1/TRBV3-2	TRBJ1-6	-	CASSHRQRSSYNSPLHF	TGTGCCAGCAGCCATAGACAGAGAAGCTCCTATAATTCACCCCTCCACTTT
-	TRBV6-5	TRBJ1-5	TRBD1	CASSYNRQGGRPQHF	TGTGCCAGCAGTTACAACCGACAGGGAGGCCGGCCCCAGCATTTT
once	TRBV11-2	TRBJ1-5	-	CASSLDEGGNQPQHF	TGTGCCAGCAGCTTAGATGAGGGCGGCAATCAGCCCCAGCATTTT
-	TRBV10-1	TRBJ2-7	-	CAGGGLPTYEQYF	TGCGCAGGGGGGGGGCTTCCTACCTACGAGCAGTACTTC
-	TRBV6-5	TRBJ1-5	-	CASSYSFDSYQPQHF	TGTGCCAGCAGTTACTCGTTCGATAGCTATCAGCCCCAGCATTTT
-	TRBV11-1	TRBJ2-7	-	CASSPVRGYEQYF	TGTGCCAGCAGCCCCGTAAGGGGGTACGAGCAGTACTTC
-	TRBV9	TRBJ1-1	-	CASSVQGGNTEAFF	TGTGCCAGCAGCGTACAGGGAGGGAACACTGAAGCTTTCTTT
-	TRBV6-5	TRBJ2-7	-	CASSYPGTLGYEQYF	TGTGCCAGCAGTTACCCCGGGACATTGGGCTACGAGCAGTACTTC
many	TRBV24-1	TRBJ1-1	-	CATTNTWGTEAFF	TGTGCCACCACTAACACGTGGGGGACTGAAGCTTTCTTT